This T cell receptor beta chain is drawn from a study of blood T cell repertoires in COVID-19. The germline V gene encodes CDR1 SGHRS and CDR2 YFSETQ. CDR3 length: 15 residues. The V segment lost 7 bases and the J segment 1 base; nucleotides outside the gene matches: 10. Recruits, aged roughly 18 to 89 years, lived in 24 US areas. Resolution of symptoms, clearance, or two negative PCRs was present in recovered Cohort 3 donors. Original analysis: Reference gene primer amplification gave nucleated cell count estimates. The protocol was immunoSEQ multiplex PCR, while the TCRdb copy is restricted to in-frame clones and leaves out a portion. The V and J calls and clone size are taken from that table; D and trimming were inferred from the DNA. The repertoire holds some 300,000 clones, about nine tenths seen once, with 3.5% to 5% in the top ten.

Sequences were obtained from PBMCs or T cells enriched from blood (not recorded which). The source is a man aged 25-45 years who had recovered from COVID-19. The chain links TRBV5-1 to TRBJ2-5; 7 bases agree with TRBD1. The CDR3 is CASRRQGPLQETQYF. As DNA, the CDR3 is TGCGCCAGCCGGAGACAGGGACCCCTCCAAGAGACCCAGTACTTC.